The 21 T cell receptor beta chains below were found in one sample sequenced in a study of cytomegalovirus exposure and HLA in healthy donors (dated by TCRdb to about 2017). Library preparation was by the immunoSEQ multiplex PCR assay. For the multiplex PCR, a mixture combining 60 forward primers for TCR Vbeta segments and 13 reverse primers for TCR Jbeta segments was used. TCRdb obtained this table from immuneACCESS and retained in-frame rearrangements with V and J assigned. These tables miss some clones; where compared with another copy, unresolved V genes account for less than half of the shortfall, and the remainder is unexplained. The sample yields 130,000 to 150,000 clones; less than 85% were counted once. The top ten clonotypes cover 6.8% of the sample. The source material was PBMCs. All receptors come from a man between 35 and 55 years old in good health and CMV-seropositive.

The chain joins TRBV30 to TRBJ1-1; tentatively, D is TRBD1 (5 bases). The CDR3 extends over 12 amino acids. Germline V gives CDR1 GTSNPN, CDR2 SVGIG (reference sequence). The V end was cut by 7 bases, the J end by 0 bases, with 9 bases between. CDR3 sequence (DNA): TGTGCCTTCCAGGGCTTGAACACTGAAGCTTTCTTT. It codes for CAFQGLNTEAFF.

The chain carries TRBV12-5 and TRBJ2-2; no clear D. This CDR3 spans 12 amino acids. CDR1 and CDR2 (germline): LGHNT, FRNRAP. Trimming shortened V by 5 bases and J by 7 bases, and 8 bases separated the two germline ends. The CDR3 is CASGNFNGELFF. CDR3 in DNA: TGTGCTAGTGGTAATTTCAACGGGGAGCTGTTTTTT.

The CDR3 spells CASSLTGTGDTDTQYF. The DNA for the CDR3 is TGTGCCAGCAGCTTGACCGGGACAGGGGACACAGATACGCAGTATTTT. The chain carries TRBV5-6 and TRBJ2-3, with 10 bases that match TRBD1. The CDR3 has 16 amino acids. The germline V gene encodes CDR1 SGHDT and CDR2 YYEEEE. V trimming: 1 base; J trimming: 2 bases; junction bases outside the gene matches: 4.

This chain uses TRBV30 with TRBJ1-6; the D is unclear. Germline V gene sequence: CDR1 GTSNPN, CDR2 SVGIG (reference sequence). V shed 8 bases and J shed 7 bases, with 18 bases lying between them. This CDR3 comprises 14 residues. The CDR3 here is CAVGPGGLNSPLHF. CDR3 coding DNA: TGTGCCGTGGGTCCCGGAGGTCTAAATTCACCCCTCCACTTT.

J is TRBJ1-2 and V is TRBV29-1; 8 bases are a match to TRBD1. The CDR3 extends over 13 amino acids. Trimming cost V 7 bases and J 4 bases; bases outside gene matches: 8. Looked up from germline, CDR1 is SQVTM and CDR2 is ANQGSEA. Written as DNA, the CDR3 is TGCAGCGCCACCCAGGGGGCGGGCTATGGCTACACCTTC. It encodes CSATQGAGYGYTF.

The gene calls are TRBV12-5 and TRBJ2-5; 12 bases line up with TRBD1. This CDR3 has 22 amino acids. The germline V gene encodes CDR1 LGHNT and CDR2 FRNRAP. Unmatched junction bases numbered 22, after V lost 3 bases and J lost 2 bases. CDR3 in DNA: TGTGCTAGTGGTTTTTTTATTGGCCCCTCGGGACAGGGGGCTTTCGGGCAAGAGACCCAGTACTTC. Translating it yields CASGFFIGPSGQGAFGQETQYF.

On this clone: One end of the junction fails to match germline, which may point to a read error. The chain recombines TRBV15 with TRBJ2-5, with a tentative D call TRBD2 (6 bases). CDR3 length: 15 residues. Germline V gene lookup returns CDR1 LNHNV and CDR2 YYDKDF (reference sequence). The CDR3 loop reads CATSKGWGDRETRYF. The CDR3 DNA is TGTGCCACCAGCAAAGGGTGGGGGGATCGAGAGACCCGGTACTTC. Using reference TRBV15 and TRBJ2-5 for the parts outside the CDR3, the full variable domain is DAMVIQNPRYQVTQFGKPVTLSCSQTLNHNVMYWYQQKSSQAPKLLFHYYDKDFNNEADTPDNFQSRRPNTSFCFLDIRSPGLGDTAMYLCATSKGWGDRETRYFGPGTRLLVL.

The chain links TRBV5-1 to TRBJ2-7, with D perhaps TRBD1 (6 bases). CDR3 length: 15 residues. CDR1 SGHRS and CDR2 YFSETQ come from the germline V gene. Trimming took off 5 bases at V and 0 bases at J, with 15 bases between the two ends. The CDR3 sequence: CASRPDSLSSYEQYF. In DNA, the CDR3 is TGCGCCAGCAGGCCGGACAGTTTGAGCTCCTACGAGCAGTACTTC.

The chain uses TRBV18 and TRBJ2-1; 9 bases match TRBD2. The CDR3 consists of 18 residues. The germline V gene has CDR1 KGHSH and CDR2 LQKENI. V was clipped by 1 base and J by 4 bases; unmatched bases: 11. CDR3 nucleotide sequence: TGTGCCAGCTCACCACTAGCGGGAGTAAGAAGGGATTACAATGAGCAGTTCTTC. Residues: CASSPLAGVRRDYNEQFF.

The CDR3, as DNA: TGTGCCAGCAGTTCCCGAGGGGTACAGGGGACTGAAGCTTTCTTT. Protein sequence: CASSSRGVQGTEAFF. The chain carries TRBV6-5 and TRBJ1-1; 7 bases match TRBD1. V lost 4 bases and J lost 5; bases outside the gene matches: 10. Germline-derived CDR1 and CDR2 are MNHEY and SVGAGI. There are 15 residues in the CDR3.

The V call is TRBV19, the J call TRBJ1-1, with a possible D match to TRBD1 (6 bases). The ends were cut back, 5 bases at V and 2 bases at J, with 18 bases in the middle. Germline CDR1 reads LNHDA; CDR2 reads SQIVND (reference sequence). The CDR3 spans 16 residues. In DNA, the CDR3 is TGTGCCAGTAGTGTCCAATCGGGGGGGCGAAACACTGAAGCTTTCTTT. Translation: CASSVQSGGRNTEAFF.

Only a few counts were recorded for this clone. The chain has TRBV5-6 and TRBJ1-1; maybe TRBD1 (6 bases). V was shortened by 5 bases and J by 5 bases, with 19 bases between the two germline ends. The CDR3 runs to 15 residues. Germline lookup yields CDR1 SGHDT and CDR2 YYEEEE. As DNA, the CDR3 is TGTGCCAGCAGTTACGCCGGCAGGGGCGGGACTGAAGCTTTCTTT. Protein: CASSYAGRGGTEAFF. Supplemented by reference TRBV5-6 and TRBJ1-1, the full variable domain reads DAGVTQSPTHLIKTRGQQVTLRCSPKSGHDTVSWYQQALGQGPQFIFQYYEEEERQRGNFPDRFSGHQFPNYSSELNVNALLLGDSALYLCASSYAGRGGTEAFFGQGTRLTVV.

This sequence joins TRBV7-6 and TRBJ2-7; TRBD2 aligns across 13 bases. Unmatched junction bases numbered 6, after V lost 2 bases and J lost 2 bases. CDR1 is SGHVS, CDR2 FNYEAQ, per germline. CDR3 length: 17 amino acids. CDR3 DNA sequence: TGTGCCAGCAGCTTAACGGGACTAGCGGGGCGTCCCTACGAGCAGTACTTC. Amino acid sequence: CASSLTGLAGRPYEQYF.

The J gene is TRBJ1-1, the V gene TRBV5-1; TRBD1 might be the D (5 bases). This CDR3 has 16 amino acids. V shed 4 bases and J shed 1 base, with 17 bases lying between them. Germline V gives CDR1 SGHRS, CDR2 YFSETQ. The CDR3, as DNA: TGCGCCAGCAGCGAAGGGGCAGGGTTGAAGAACACTGAAGCTTTCTTT. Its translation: CASSEGAGLKNTEAFF.

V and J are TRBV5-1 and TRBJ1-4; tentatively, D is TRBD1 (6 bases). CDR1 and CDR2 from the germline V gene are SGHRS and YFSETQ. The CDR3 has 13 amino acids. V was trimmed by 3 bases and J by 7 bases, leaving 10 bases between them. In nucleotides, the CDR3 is TGCGCCAGCAGCTATGGGACATCTGAAAAACTGTTTTTT. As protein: CASSYGTSEKLFF.

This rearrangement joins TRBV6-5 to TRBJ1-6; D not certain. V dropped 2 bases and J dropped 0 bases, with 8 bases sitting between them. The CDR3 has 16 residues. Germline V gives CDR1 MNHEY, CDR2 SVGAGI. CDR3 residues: CASSYGDGSYNSPLHF. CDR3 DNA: TGTGCCAGCAGTTACGGAGACGGCTCCTATAATTCACCCCTCCACTTT.

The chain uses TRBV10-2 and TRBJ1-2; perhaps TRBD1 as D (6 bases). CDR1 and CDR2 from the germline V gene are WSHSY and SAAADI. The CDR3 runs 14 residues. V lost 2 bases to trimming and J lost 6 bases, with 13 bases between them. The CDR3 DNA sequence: TGCGCCAGCAGTGAGGCGGGGGCGAATGATGGCTACACCTTC. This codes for CASSEAGANDGYTF.

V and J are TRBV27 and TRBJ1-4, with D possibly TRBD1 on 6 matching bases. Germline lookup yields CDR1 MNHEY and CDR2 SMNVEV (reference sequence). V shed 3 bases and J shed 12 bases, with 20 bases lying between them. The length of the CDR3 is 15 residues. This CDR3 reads CASSFRGRGLSELFF. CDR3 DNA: TGTGCCAGCAGTTTTCGGGGCAGGGGCCTATCGGAACTGTTTTTT.

Here the CDR3 DNA reads TGTGCCAGCTCAGATAGTCAAGAGACCCAGTACTTC. It codes for CASSDSQETQYF. V is TRBV18 and J is TRBJ2-5; D remains ambiguous. The V end was cut by 5 bases, the J end by 2 bases, with 6 bases between. The CDR3 is 12 amino acids. The V gene's germline CDR1 is KGHSH and CDR2 LQKENI.

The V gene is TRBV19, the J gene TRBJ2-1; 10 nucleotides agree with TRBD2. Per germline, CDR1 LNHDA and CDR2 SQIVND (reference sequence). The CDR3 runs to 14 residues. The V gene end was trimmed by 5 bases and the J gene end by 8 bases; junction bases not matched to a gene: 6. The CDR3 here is CASSSSSGSYEQFF. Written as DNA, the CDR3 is TGTGCCAGTAGTTCGTCTAGCGGGAGCTATGAGCAGTTCTTC.

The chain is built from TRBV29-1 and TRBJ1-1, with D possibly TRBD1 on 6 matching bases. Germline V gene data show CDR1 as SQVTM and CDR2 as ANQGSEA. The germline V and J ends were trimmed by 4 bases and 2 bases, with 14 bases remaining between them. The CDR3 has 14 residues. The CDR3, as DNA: TGCAGCGTTGTCCCAGGGGCGGTCAACACTGAAGCTTTCTTT. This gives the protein CSVVPGAVNTEAFF.